The clone carrying this TCR beta chain is a singleton in its sample. What it binds is not known. Primers included in the PCR were 60 Vbeta and 13 Jbeta primers. TCRdb's copy holds only in-frame clones and misses some; the assay was immunoSEQ multiplex PCR. The sample contains about 97,000 clones, approximately 81% of which appear only once. This sample stems from a study of cytomegalovirus exposure and HLA in healthy donors. Study outcomes and limitations: The likely origin of a cluster of highly shared sequence variants was a sequencing artifact. HLA allele associations emerged for 17,000 or so TCR beta sequences in a later analysis, at 0.05 false discovery rate.

This CDR3 comprises 16 residues. The germline gives CDR1 MRHNA, CDR2 SNTAGT. The ends were cut back, 0 bases at V and 0 bases at J, with 12 bases in the middle. Sample: PBMCs. This sequence joins TRBV6-4 and TRBJ2-7, with D possibly matching TRBD2 (6 bases). The clonotype originates from a male donor in good health and CMV-seropositive. Written as DNA, the CDR3 is TGTGCCAGCAGTGACTCGGAGGGAGAAAGCTCCTACGAGCAGTACTTC. This sequence encodes CASSDSEGESSYEQYF.